Presented here are 24 T cell receptor beta chains from one specimen sequenced in a study of T cell clonotyping in hematopoietic cell transplantation. Clones were read by immunoSEQ multiplex PCR, and TCRdb kept only the in-frame ones, dropping some. The repertoire holds roughly 40,000 clones, with nearly 97% as singletons. The sequenced material came from peripheral blood mononuclear cells. These receptors were obtained from a man younger than 45 in good health. Some clones in this sample may be carry-over from other donors' samples.

The CDR3 region has the DNA TGTGCCAGCAGCTTGCAGGGGAACACCGGGGAGCTGTTTTTT. Translating it yields CASSLQGNTGELFF. This chain joins TRBV7-9 and TRBJ2-2; D possibly corresponds to TRBD1 (5 bases). From germline, CDR1 is SEHNR and CDR2 FQNEAQ (reference sequence). The V end was cut by 3 bases, the J end by 1 base, with 6 bases between. CDR3 length: 14 amino acids.

The V gene is TRBV11-3, the J gene TRBJ2-1; no reliable D call. The CDR3 is 14 residues long. With 5 bases removed from V and 7 bases from J, the gap between germline ends came to 15 bases. The germline gives CDR1 SGHNT, CDR2 YENEEA. CDR3 sequence: CASSPYRAPNEQFF. CDR3 sequence (DNA): TGTGCCAGCAGCCCGTACCGAGCCCCGAATGAGCAGTTCTTC.

The V gene is TRBV11-1, the J gene TRBJ1-1; D gene ambiguous. The CDR3 spans 13 residues. Germline V gene sequence: CDR1 SGHAT, CDR2 FQDESV (reference sequence). V shed 4 bases and J shed 1 base, with 7 bases lying between them. The CDR3 spells CASSSRRNTEAFF. CDR3 DNA sequence: TGTGCCAGCAGCTCCCGGAGGAACACTGAAGCTTTCTTT.

J is TRBJ1-1 and V is TRBV4-1; D unclear. The V gene's germline CDR1 is MGHRA and CDR2 YSYEKL. The V gene lost 6 bases and the J gene lost 0 bases, with 11 bases spanning the gap. This CDR3 is built from 14 residues. The CDR3 DNA follows: TGCGCCAGCAGAAAAAAAGAGATGAACACTGAAGCTTTCTTT. It codes for CASRKKEMNTEAFF.

The J gene is TRBJ2-3, the V gene TRBV2, with 8 bases that match TRBD2. The V segment lost 7 bases and the J segment 7 bases; nucleotides outside the gene matches: 13. The CDR3 is 15 amino acids. CDR1 is SNHLY, CDR2 FYNNEI, per germline. For the CDR3, the DNA is TGTGCCAGCAAACAGCAGCGGGGGCCCACGTATACGCAGTATTTT. Its protein product is CASKQQRGPTYTQYF.

The chain links TRBV7-3 to TRBJ2-3, with TRBD2 identical over 7 bases. Trimming at V came to 5 bases and at J to 5 bases, leaving 1 base not matched to a gene. CDR1 and CDR2 (germline): SGHTA, FQGTGA. The CDR3 extends over 12 amino acids. CDR3 sequence (DNA): TGTGCCAGCAGCCCGGGGGGAGATACGCAGTATTTT. Protein product: CASSPGGDTQYF.

The chain carries TRBV9 and TRBJ1-3; no reliable D call. The germline V gene has CDR1 SGDLS and CDR2 YYNGEE. V was trimmed by 2 bases and J by 0 bases, leaving 12 bases between them. The CDR3 contains 16 residues. Here the CDR3 DNA reads TGTGCCAGCAGCGTTACGCTCTCCGACTCTGGAAACACCATATATTTT. It is translated as CASSVTLSDSGNTIYF.

This chain joins TRBV6-5 and TRBJ2-2; 7 bases map to TRBD1. The CDR3 contains 16 residues. V lost 0 bases and J lost 5; bases outside the gene matches: 6. The germline V gene has CDR1 MNHEY and CDR2 SVGAGI. The CDR3 reads CASSYSQGPGTGELFF. Here the CDR3 DNA reads TGTGCCAGCAGTTACTCACAGGGGCCGGGGACCGGGGAGCTGTTTTTT.

J is TRBJ1-2 and V is TRBV7-9; possibly TRBD1 for D (5 bases). The CDR3 runs 14 residues. The V end lost 5 bases, the J end lost 4 bases, and 14 bases lay between the germline ends. Germline lookup yields CDR1 SEHNR and CDR2 FQNEAQ (reference sequence). The chain's CDR3 is CASSPVPGPYGYTF. In nucleotides, the CDR3 is TGTGCCAGCAGCCCAGTCCCGGGACCCTATGGCTACACCTTC.

The chain uses TRBV5-4 and TRBJ2-4, with D possibly TRBD2 on 6 matching bases. This CDR3 spans 16 amino acids. V lost 0 bases, J lost 1 base, and 11 bases lay in between. Germline values: CDR1 SGHNT, CDR2 YYREEE (reference sequence). The CDR3 spells CASSLDGGAAKNIQYF. The CDR3 nucleotides read TGTGCCAGCAGCTTGGATGGCGGGGCGGCCAAAAACATTCAGTACTTC. The full variable domain, with the rest looked up from reference TRBV5-4 and TRBJ2-4, is ETGVTQSPTHLIKTRGQQVTLRCSSQSGHNTVSWYQQALGQGPQFIFQYYREEENGRGNFPPRFSGLQFPNYSSELNVNALELDDSALYLCASSLDGGAAKNIQYFGAGTRLSVL.

The gene calls are TRBV6-5 and TRBJ2-1, with TRBD1 identical over 8 bases. The CDR3 consists of 16 residues. Germline V gives CDR1 MNHEY, CDR2 SVGAGI. V dropped 3 bases and J dropped 3; count of bases not matched to a gene: 7. CDR3 loop: CASSYPTGAGYNEQFF. In nucleotides, the CDR3 is TGTGCCAGCAGTTATCCGACAGGGGCTGGCTACAATGAGCAGTTCTTC.

The J gene is TRBJ2-5, the V gene TRBV27; D possibly uses TRBD1 or TRBD2 (5 bases each). Trimming pared 2 bases from V and 5 bases from J, leaving 12 bases between. Germline V gene sequence: CDR1 MNHEY, CDR2 SMNVEV (reference sequence). The CDR3 extends over 14 amino acids. The CDR3 DNA is TGTGCCAGCAGTTTAGTCGGGACGGTGGAGACCCAGTACTTC. Encoded protein: CASSLVGTVETQYF.

The chain has TRBV6-5 and TRBJ1-3, with 10 bases aligning to TRBD1. CDR3 length: 15 residues. The trim removed 6 bases at V and 6 bases at J, leaving 8 bases unmatched. The germline V gene has CDR1 MNHEY and CDR2 SVGAGI. The CDR3 DNA follows: TGTGCCAGCAGCGGAGACAGGGGGCTGGAAAACACCATATATTTT. This gives the protein CASSGDRGLENTIYF.

The chain employs TRBV11-1 and TRBJ1-4, with unresolved D. The CDR3 consists of 14 residues. Germline V gene data show CDR1 as SGHAT and CDR2 as FQDESV (reference sequence). Trimming pared 0 bases from V and 8 bases from J, leaving 10 bases between. Here the CDR3 reads CASSLAEVGEKLFF. Written as DNA, the CDR3 is TGTGCCAGCAGCTTAGCGGAGGTCGGCGAAAAACTGTTTTTT.

The V gene is TRBV19, the J gene TRBJ2-1; 12 bases line up with TRBD1. The ends lost 3 bases at V and 8 bases at J; junction bases unmatched: 5. The CDR3 spans 15 residues. The V gene's germline CDR1 is LNHDA and CDR2 SQIVND (reference sequence). CDR3 loop: CASSIGTGGRDEQFF. CDR3 nucleotides: TGTGCCAGTAGTATTGGGACAGGGGGCCGGGATGAGCAGTTCTTC.

The V gene is TRBV29-1, the J gene TRBJ1-4; D remains ambiguous. Trimming left V 5 bases short and J 5 bases short, with 12 bases between. Germline CDR1 reads SQVTM; CDR2 reads ANQGSEA. CDR3 length equals 13 residues. This chain's CDR3 is CSVNRSPNEKLFF. The CDR3 nucleotides are TGCAGCGTTAATCGGAGCCCAAATGAAAAACTGTTTTTT.

The chain couples TRBV5-1 to TRBJ1-1; 12 nucleotides agree with TRBD1. Germline V CDR1 and CDR2: SGHRS, YFSETQ. The CDR3 has 18 residues. J lost 0 bases, V lost 0 bases, and 6 bases had no gene match. The CDR3 region is CASSLAGTGGLLNTEAFF. The CDR3 DNA reads as TGCGCCAGCAGCTTGGCCGGGACAGGGGGCCTTCTGAACACTGAAGCTTTCTTT. The entire variable domain, with the rest obtained from reference TRBV5-1 and TRBJ1-1, is as follows: KAGVTQTPRYLIKTRGQQVTLSCSPISGHRSVSWYQQTPGQGLQFLFEYFSETQRNKGNFPGRFSGRQFSNSRSEMNVSTLELGDSALYLCASSLAGTGGLLNTEAFFGQGTRLTVV.

The genes are TRBV5-1 and TRBJ1-1; D is ambiguous. Germline V gene data show CDR1 as SGHRS and CDR2 as YFSETQ. The CDR3 contains 14 residues. Trimming took 1 base from V and 4 from J, leaving 11 bases between them. CDR3 sequence: CASSLYRAGTEAFF. The CDR3, as DNA: TGCGCCAGCAGCTTGTATAGGGCGGGCACTGAAGCTTTCTTT.

The genes are TRBV7-9 and TRBJ2-7; D perhaps matches TRBD1 (6 bases). The CDR3 sequence is 17 residues long. Per the germline V gene, CDR1 is SEHNR and CDR2 is FQNEAQ (reference sequence). The V gene lost 2 bases and the J gene lost 0 bases, with 17 bases spanning the gap. The CDR3 DNA is TGTGCCAGCAGCTTACGGAATGACAGGCCAAGCTCCTACGAGCAGTACTTC. This codes for CASSLRNDRPSSYEQYF. Complete variable domain (other parts from reference TRBV7-9 and TRBJ2-7): DTGVSQNPRHKITKRGQNVTFRCDPISEHNRLYWYRQTLGQGPEFLTYFQNEAQLEKSRLLSDRFSAERPKGSFSTLEIQRTEQGDSAMYLCASSLRNDRPSSYEQYFGPGTRLTVT.

The gene calls are TRBV1 and TRBJ2-3; whether TRBD2, the table's D call, matches the DNA was not checked. TRBV1 is a known pseudogene. The CDR3 runs 15 residues. CDR3 amino acids: CTSSQWEGGADTQYF. The CDR3 region has the DNA TGCACCAGCAGCCAATGGGAAGGAGGGGCGGATACGCAGTATTTT.

The chain's CDR3 is CASSYGGRVGETQYF. CDR3 DNA: TGTGCCAGCAGTTACGGGGGCAGGGTCGGAGAGACCCAGTACTTC. The chain combines TRBV6-5 with TRBJ2-5, with D possibly matching TRBD1 (6 bases). This CDR3 spans 15 amino acids. The ends were cut back, 2 bases at V and 4 bases at J, with 14 bases in the middle. Per germline, CDR1 MNHEY and CDR2 SVGAGI.

This clone occurred once. V is TRBV7-9 and J is TRBJ1-5, with D hard to call. The length of the CDR3 is 12 residues. The V and J ends lost 5 bases and 12 bases respectively, with 14 bases between them. Germline assignment: CDR1 SEHNR and CDR2 FQNEAQ (reference sequence). Here the CDR3 reads CASSLTGEHQHF. In nucleotides, the CDR3 is TGTGCCAGCAGCCTGACCGGGGAACACCAGCATTTT.

The rearrangement uses TRBV5-8 and TRBJ2-5; D is possibly TRBD1 or TRBD2 (5 bases each). The V end lost 5 bases, the J end lost 5 bases, and 16 bases lay between the germline ends. Germline CDR1 reads SGHTS; CDR2 reads YDEGEE. The CDR3 runs 14 residues. This CDR3 reads CASRRRDVGETQYF. CDR3 coding DNA: TGTGCCAGCAGACGTAGGGACGTCGGGGAGACCCAGTACTTC.

The CDR3: CASSFTLDEQFF. The DNA for the CDR3 is TGTGCCAGCAGTTTTACCTTGGATGAGCAGTTCTTC. The genes are TRBV27 and TRBJ2-1, with D unresolved. This CDR3 contains 12 residues. V lost 3 bases to trimming and J lost 8 bases, with 8 bases between them. Germline V gene data show CDR1 as MNHEY and CDR2 as SMNVEV (reference sequence).